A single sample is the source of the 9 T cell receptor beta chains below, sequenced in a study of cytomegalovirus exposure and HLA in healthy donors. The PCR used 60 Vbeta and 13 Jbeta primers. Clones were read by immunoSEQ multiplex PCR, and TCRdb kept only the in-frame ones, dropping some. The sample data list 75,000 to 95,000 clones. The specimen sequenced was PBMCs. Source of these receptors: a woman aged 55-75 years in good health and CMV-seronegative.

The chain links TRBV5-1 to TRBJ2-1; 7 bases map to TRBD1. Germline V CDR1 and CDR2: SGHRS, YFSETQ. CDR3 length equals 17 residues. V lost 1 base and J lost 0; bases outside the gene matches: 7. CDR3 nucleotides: TGCGCCAGCAGCTTGACAGGGGCGACTAACTCCTACAATGAGCAGTTCTTC. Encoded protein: CASSLTGATNSYNEQFF.

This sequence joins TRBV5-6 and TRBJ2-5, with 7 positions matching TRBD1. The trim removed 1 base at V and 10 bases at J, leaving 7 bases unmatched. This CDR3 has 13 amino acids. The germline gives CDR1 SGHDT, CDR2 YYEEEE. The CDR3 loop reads CASSLSSGGSQYF. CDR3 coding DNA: TGTGCCAGCAGCTTGTCGTCAGGGGGAAGCCAGTACTTC.

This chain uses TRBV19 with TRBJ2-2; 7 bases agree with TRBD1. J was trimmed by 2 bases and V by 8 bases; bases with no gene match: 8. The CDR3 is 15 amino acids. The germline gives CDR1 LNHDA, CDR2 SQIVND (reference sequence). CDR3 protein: CASGERGRNTGELFF. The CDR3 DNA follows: TGTGCCAGTGGAGAAAGGGGGCGCAACACCGGGGAGCTGTTTTTT.

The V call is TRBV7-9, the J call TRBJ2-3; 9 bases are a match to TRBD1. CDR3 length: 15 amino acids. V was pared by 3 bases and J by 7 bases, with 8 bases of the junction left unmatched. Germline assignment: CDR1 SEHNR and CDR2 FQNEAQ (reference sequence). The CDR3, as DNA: TGTGCCAGCAGCTTTACAGGGGGCGGAATTAATACGCAGTATTTT. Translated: CASSFTGGGINTQYF.

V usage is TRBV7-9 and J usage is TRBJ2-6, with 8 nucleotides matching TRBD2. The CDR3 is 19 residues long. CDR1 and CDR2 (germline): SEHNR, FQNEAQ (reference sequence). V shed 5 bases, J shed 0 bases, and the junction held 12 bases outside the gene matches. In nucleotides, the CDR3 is TGTGCCAGCAGCCCCTGGTCGGTAGCGGGGAACTCTGGGGCCAACGTCCTGACTTTC. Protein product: CASSPWSVAGNSGANVLTF.

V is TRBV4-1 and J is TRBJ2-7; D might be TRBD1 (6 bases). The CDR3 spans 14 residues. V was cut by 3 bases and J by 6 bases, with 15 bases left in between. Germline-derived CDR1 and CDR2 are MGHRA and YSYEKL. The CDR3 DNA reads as TGCGCCAGCAGCCAGGCCGGGACACCCCTCGAGCAGTACTTC. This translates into CASSQAGTPLEQYF.

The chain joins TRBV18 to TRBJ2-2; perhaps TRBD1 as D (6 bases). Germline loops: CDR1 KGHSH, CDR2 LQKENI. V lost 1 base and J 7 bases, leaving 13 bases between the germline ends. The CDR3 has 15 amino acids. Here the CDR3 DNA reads TGTGCCAGCTCACCACGGGCAGGGGAGAGCGGGGAGCTGTTTTTT. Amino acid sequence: CASSPRAGESGELFF.

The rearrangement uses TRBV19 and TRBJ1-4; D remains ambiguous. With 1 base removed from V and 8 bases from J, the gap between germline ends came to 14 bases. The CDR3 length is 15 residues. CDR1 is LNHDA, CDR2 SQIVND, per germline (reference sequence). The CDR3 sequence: CASSIVVSTFEKLFF. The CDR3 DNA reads TGTGCCAGTAGTATAGTGGTCTCTACCTTCGAAAAACTGTTTTTT.

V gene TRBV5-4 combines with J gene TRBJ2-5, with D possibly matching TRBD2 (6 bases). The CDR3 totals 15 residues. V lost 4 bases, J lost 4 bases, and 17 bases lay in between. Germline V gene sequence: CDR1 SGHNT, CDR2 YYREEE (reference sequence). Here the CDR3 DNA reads TGTGCCAGCAGCCTAGATCGGGCCGGGAGAGAGACCCAGTACTTC. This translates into CASSLDRAGRETQYF. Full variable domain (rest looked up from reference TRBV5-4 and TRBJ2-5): ETGVTQSPTHLIKTRGQQVTLRCSSQSGHNTVSWYQQALGQGPQFIFQYYREEENGRGNFPPRFSGLQFPNYSSELNVNALELDDSALYLCASSLDRAGRETQYFGPGTRLLVL.